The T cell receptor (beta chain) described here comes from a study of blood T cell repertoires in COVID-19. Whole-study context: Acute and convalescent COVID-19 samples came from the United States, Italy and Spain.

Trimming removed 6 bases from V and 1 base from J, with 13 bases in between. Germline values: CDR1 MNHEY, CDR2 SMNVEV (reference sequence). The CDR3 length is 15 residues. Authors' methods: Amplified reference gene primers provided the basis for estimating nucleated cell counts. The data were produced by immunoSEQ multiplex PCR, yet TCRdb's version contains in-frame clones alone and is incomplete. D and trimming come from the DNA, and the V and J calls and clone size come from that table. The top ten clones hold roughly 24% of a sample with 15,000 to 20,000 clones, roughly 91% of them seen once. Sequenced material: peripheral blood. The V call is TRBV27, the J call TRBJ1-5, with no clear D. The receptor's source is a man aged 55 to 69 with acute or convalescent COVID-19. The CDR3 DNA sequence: TGTGCCAGCAGCCGGGGATCCGGGAGCAATCAGCCCCAGCATTTT. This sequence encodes CASSRGSGSNQPQHF.